This T cell receptor beta chain is from a study of beta chain features in type 1 diabetes. Across the study: Healthy donors, compared against patients, showed similar age, gender and cell yields. Study-wide results and caveats: The study found moderately but significantly shorter TCRB CDR3s in all four CD4+ subsets of Type 1 diabetes patients. VDJ junctions in type 1 diabetes patients carried more deletions and fewer insertions.

Sequenced material consisted of expressed TCRB transcripts (all of the isolated RNA was reverse transcribed). Naive, central memory and regulatory T cell samples produced a mean of approximately 3.6 million reads. TCRdb keeps only in-frame clones here, not all; method: immunoSEQ multiplex PCR. The profile shows approximately 100,000 clones, under 30% of them singletons. From germline, CDR1 is SGHVS and CDR2 FQNEAQ. This CDR3 comprises 13 residues. V lost 8 bases, J lost 3 bases, and 3 bases stayed unmatched. On this clone: The antigen is unknown.

Blood was drawn once from each donor into heparinised tubes. The draws averaged roughly 120 mL. The clonotype was recovered from a woman aged 18-30 years with type 1 diabetes. The sample comprised central memory CD4+ T cells from blood. The rearrangement uses TRBV7-8 and TRBJ1-4, with 7 bases lining up with TRBD1. CDR3 nucleotides: TGTGCCAGCGGGGACAGCGCTAATGAAAAACTGTTTTTT. It encodes CASGDSANEKLFF.